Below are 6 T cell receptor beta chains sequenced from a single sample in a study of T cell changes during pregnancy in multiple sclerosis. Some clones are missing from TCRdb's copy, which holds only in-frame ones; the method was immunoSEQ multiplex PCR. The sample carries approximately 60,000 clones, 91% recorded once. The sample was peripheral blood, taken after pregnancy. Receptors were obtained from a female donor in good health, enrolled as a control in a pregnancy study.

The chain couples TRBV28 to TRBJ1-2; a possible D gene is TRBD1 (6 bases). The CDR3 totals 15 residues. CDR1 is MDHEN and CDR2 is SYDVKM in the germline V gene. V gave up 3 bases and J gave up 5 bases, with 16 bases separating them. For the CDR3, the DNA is TGTGCCAGCAGTTTGTCGGACAGAAACATTTATGGCTACACCTTC. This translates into CASSLSDRNIYGYTF.

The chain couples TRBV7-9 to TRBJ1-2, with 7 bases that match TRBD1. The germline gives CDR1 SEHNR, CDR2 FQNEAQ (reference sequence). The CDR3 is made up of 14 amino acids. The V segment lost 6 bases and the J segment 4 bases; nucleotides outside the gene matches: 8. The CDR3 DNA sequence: TGTGCCAGCAGGGACGACAGGGCGGGCTATGGCTACACCTTC. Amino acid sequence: CASRDDRAGYGYTF.

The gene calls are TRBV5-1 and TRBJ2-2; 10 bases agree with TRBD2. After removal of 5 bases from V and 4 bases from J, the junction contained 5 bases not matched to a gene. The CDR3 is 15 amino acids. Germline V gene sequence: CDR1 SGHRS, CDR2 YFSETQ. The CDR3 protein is CASRPAGGPTGELFF. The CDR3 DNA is TGCGCCAGCAGACCAGCGGGAGGGCCCACCGGGGAGCTGTTTTTT.

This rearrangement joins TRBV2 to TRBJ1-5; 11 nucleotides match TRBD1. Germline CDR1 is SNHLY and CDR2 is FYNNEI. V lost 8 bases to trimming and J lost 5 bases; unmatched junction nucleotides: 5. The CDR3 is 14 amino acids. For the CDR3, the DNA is TGTGCCAGCGGGGGACAGGGGGGTTATCAGCCCCAGCATTTT. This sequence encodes CASGGQGGYQPQHF.

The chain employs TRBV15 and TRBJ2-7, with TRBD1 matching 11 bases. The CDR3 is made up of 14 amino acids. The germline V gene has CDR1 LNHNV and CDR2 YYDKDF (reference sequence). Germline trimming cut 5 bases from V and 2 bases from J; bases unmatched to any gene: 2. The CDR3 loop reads CATSGDRGAYEQYF. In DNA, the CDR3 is TGTGCCACCAGCGGGGACAGGGGGGCCTACGAGCAGTACTTC.

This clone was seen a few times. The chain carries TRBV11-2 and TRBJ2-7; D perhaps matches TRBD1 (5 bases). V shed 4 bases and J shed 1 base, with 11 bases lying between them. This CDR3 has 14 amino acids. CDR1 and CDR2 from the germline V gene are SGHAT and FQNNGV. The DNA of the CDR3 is TGTGCCAGCAGCTCCCTGACAGAATCCTACGAGCAGTACTTC. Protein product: CASSSLTESYEQYF.